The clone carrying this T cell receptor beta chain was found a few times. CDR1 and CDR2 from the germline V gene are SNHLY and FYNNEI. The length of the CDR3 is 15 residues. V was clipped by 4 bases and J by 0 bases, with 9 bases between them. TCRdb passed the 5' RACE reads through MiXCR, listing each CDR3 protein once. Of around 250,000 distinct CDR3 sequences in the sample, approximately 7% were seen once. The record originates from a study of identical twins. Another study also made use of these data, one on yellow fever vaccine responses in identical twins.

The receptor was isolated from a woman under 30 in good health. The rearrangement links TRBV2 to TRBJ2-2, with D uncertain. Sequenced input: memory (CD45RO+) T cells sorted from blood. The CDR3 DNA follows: TGTGCCAGCAGTGTTCAACACGCGAACACCGGGGAGCTGTTTTTT. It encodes CASSVQHANTGELFF.